This T cell receptor beta chain appears in the sequencing data of a study of cytomegalovirus exposure and HLA in healthy donors. Overall study: Among the 300 to 500 genotyped donors, approximately 82% were placed in the Caucasian-associated ancestry cluster.

Study results and limitations: Later analysis associated a missense DCLRE1C variant with TCR beta V- and J-gene trimming. Upon later analysis, HLA-associated TCR beta chains proved more clonally expanded than other, equally common chains.

Researchers ran the PCR with 60 Vbeta and 13 Jbeta primers. Clones were read by immunoSEQ multiplex PCR, and TCRdb kept only the in-frame ones, dropping some. The sample includes about 190,000 clones, approximately 86% seen only once; the top ten take 0.9% to 1.2%. CDR3 length: 15 residues. V was pared by 3 bases and J by 2 bases, with 0 bases of the junction left unmatched. CDR1 is MDHEN, CDR2 SYDVKM, per germline. About this clone itself: Its antigen remains unidentified.

The rearrangement joins TRBV28 to TRBJ2-6; 8 bases align to TRBD2. The receptor was isolated from a boy younger than 10 in good health and CMV-seronegative. Material for sequencing was PBMCs. The CDR3 loop reads CASSFGGAGANVLTF. The CDR3 DNA reads as TGTGCCAGCAGTTTCGGGGGGGCTGGGGCCAACGTCCTGACTTTC.